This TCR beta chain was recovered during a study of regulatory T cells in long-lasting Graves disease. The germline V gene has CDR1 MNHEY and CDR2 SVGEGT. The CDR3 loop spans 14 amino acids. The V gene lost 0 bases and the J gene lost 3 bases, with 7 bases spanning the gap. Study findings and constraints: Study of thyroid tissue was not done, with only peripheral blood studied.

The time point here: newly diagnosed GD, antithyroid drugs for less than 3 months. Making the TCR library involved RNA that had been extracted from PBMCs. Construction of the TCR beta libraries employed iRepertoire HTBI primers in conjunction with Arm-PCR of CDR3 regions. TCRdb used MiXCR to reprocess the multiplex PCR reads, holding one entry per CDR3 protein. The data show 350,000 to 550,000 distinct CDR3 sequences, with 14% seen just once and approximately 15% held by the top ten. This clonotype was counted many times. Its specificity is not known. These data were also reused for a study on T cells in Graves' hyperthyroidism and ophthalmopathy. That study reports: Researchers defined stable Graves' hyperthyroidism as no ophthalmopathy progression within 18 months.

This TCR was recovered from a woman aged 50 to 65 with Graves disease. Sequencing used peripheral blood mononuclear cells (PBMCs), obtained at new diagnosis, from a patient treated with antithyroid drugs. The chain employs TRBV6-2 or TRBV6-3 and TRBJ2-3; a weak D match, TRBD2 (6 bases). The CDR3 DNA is TGTGCCAGCAGTTACTCCGGGAGAACAGATACGCAGTATTTT. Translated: CASSYSGRTDTQYF.